This T cell receptor (beta chain) emerged from a study of T cell changes during pregnancy in multiple sclerosis. Data came from immunoSEQ multiplex PCR; TCRdb stores just in-frame clones and leaves some out. The sample carries tens of thousands of clones, 91% recorded once. The CDR3 extends over 16 amino acids. Germline V gene lookup returns CDR1 SEHNR and CDR2 FQNEAQ (reference sequence). Trimming took 4 bases from V and 4 from J, leaving 17 bases between them. This receptor was taken from a female donor in good health, enrolled as a control in a pregnancy study. The sample in question was CD4+ T cells from peripheral blood mononuclear cells, obtained after pregnancy. V is TRBV7-9 and J is TRBJ2-1; TRBD2 is a possible D gene (6 bases). For the CDR3, the DNA is TGTGCCAGCAGCTCATATTCCGGGACTTTGTACAATGAGCAGTTCTTC. Amino acid sequence: CASSSYSGTLYNEQFF.